This TCR beta chain was sequenced during a study of blood T cell repertoires in COVID-19. J gave up 4 bases and V 5 bases, and 12 bases lay outside the gene matches. In germline, CDR1 is SGHNT, CDR2 YENEEA. The length of the CDR3 is 17 residues. Profiled with immunoSEQ multiplex PCR; TCRdb holds only in-frame clones, not every one. The sample has about 280,000 clones; 88% are singletons. Those who participated ranged in age from roughly 18 to 95 years and resided in about two dozen US areas. This chain uses TRBV11-3 with TRBJ2-1; 9 nucleotides match TRBD1. Sequenced input: PBMCs or T cells enriched from blood (not recorded which). The origin of this receptor is a woman aged 25 to 39 who had recovered from COVID-19. The CDR3 region has the DNA TGTGCCAGCAGCCCGCGAAACAGGGGGCTCGCTTACAATGAGCAGTTCTTC. Translation gives CASSPRNRGLAYNEQFF.